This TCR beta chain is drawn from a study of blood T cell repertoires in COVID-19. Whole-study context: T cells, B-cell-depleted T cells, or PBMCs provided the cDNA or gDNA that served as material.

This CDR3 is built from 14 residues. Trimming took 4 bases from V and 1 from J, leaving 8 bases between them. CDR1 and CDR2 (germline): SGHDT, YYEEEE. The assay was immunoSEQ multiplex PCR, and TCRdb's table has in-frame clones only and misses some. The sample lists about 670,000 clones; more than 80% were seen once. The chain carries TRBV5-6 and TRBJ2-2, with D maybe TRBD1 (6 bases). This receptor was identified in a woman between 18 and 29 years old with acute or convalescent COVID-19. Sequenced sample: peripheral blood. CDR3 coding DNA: TGTGCCAGCAGCGTGGGACAGAACACCGGGGAGCTGTTTTTT. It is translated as CASSVGQNTGELFF.